Shown below are 21 T cell receptor beta chains from a single sample sequenced in a study of response to subunit inactivated influenza vaccine. TCRdb reprocessed the RT-PCR reads via MiXCR and lists one record per CDR3 protein. The sample consists of 500,000 to 600,000 distinct CDR3 sequences, approximately 14% of them appearing once. The sequences come from PBMCs from blood, collected 11 to 12 days after vaccination. These receptors came from a man aged 50 to 60 who received an inactivated influenza vaccine.

CDR3 sequence: CASSMGGYEQYF. The CDR3 DNA sequence: TGTGCCAGTAGTATGGGGGGCTACGAGCAGTACTTC. The J gene is TRBJ2-7, the V gene TRBV19; possibly TRBD2 for D (6 bases). This CDR3 comprises 12 residues. Germline lookup yields CDR1 LNHDA and CDR2 SQIVND (reference sequence). V was pared by 3 bases and J by 3 bases, with 6 bases between.

This clonotype was seen repeatedly, ten times or more. The V and J genes are TRBV3-1 and TRBJ1-5; D is unresolved. V was shortened by 0 bases and J by 3 bases, with 3 bases between the two germline ends. The germline gives CDR1 LGHDT, CDR2 YNNKEL (reference sequence). The CDR3 has 13 amino acids. DNA for the CDR3: TGTGCCAGCAGCCAAGAGGCCAATCAGCCCCAGCATTTT. It encodes CASSQEANQPQHF. Based on the CDR3 plus reference TRBV3-1 and TRBJ1-5, the full variable domain is DTAVSQTPKYLVTQMGNDKSIKCEQNLGHDTMYWYKQDSKKFLKIMFSYNNKELIINETVPNRFSPKSPDKAHLNLHINSLELGDSAVYFCASSQEANQPQHFGDGTRLSIL.

The CDR3 DNA sequence: TGCGCCAGCAGCGTGGACACTGGAGAGACCCAGTACTTC. This gives the protein CASSVDTGETQYF. The chain recombines TRBV5-1 with TRBJ2-5; TRBD1 might be the D (5 bases). There are 13 residues in the CDR3. Trimming took off 4 bases at V and 4 bases at J, with 11 bases between the two ends. CDR1 SGHRS and CDR2 YFSETQ come from the germline V gene.

This clonotype came up many times. This sequence joins TRBV7-2 and TRBJ2-1, with no clear D. Per germline, CDR1 SGHTA and CDR2 FQGNSA. The V and J ends lost 5 bases and 5 bases respectively, with 4 bases between them. This CDR3 is built from 11 residues. The CDR3 DNA follows: TGTGCCAGCAGCGCCCACAATGAGCAGTTCTTC. Residues: CASSAHNEQFF.

This clonotype has ten or more counts. This chain links TRBV15 with TRBJ2-5, with D perhaps TRBD1 or TRBD2 (5 bases each). This CDR3 contains 16 residues. CDR1 and CDR2 (germline): LNHNV, YYDKDF (reference sequence). V gave up 0 bases and J gave up 4 bases, with 15 bases separating them. DNA of the CDR3: TGTGCCACCAGCAGAGATCGGCCCACTAGGGGAGAGACCCAGTACTTC. Amino acids: CATSRDRPTRGETQYF.

This clonotype showed up many times. The chain combines TRBV11-2 with TRBJ2-3; D is perhaps TRBD2 (6 bases). This CDR3 region has 14 residues. Germline V gene sequence: CDR1 SGHAT, CDR2 FQNNGV. Trimming shortened V by 3 bases and J by 2 bases, and 9 bases separated the two germline ends. CDR3 sequence (DNA): TGTGCCAGCAGCTTCGGGGGAACCACAGATACGCAGTATTTT. Translated: CASSFGGTTDTQYF.

This clonotype was seen just once. The CDR3 is CASSPRQLSGNTIYF. CDR3 DNA: TGTGCCAGCTCACCACGACAGCTCTCTGGAAACACCATATATTTT. The V call is TRBV18, the J call TRBJ1-3; the D gene is possibly TRBD1 (5 bases). V shed 1 base and J shed 0 bases, with 7 bases lying between them. The CDR3 totals 15 residues. The germline V gene has CDR1 KGHSH and CDR2 LQKENI.

The table lists this clonotype with a few counts. The chain recombines TRBV29-1 with TRBJ1-6; 10 bases map to TRBD1. V dropped 6 bases and J dropped 8; count of bases not matched to a gene: 4. The CDR3 is 13 amino acids. From germline, CDR1 is SQVTM and CDR2 ANQGSEA. CDR3 sequence reads: CSVGDRGDSPLHF. Written as DNA, the CDR3 is TGCAGCGTGGGGGACAGGGGTGATTCACCCCTCCACTTT.

This clonotype occurred a few times. CDR3 loop: CASSLWPTEAFF. DNA of the CDR3: TGTGCCAGCAGTTTGTGGCCCACTGAAGCTTTCTTT. The gene calls are TRBV12-3 or TRBV12-4 and TRBJ1-1; D is uncertain. V shed 3 bases and J shed 4 bases, with 6 bases lying between them. The CDR3 is made up of 12 amino acids.

This clonotype was counted ten times or more. This chain links TRBV4-3 with TRBJ2-4; unclear D gene. The CDR3 has 17 residues. The V end was cut by 0 bases, the J end by 0 bases, with 12 bases between. Per the germline V gene, CDR1 is LGHNA and CDR2 is YSLEER. CDR3 nucleotide sequence: TGCGCCAGCAGCCAAGAAACAGCAACCTTAGCCAAAAACATTCAGTACTTC. Protein: CASSQETATLAKNIQYF.

In this sample, this clonotype turned up a few times. The chain employs TRBV11-2 and TRBJ2-7, with 7 bases lining up with TRBD2. The V gene end was trimmed by 6 bases and the J gene end by 5 bases; junction bases not matched to a gene: 10. CDR3 length: 14 residues. The germline CDR1 and CDR2 sequences are SGHAT and FQNNGV. CDR3 nucleotides: TGTGCCAGCAGAAGCCCGACTAGCTCACACGAGCAGTACTTC. Amino acid sequence: CASRSPTSSHEQYF.

The chain recombines TRBV12-3 or TRBV12-4 with TRBJ2-3; D remains ambiguous. Deletions cut 6 bases from V and 6 bases from J, with 19 bases between. This CDR3 has 15 residues. The CDR3 is CASRAGRLKMDTQYF. CDR3 in DNA: TGTGCCAGCAGGGCCGGACGGCTAAAGATGGATACGCAGTATTTT.

This clonotype was detected only once. V usage is TRBV18 and J usage is TRBJ2-3; D possibly corresponds to TRBD2 (6 bases). Germline V lookup: CDR1 KGHSH, CDR2 LQKENI. CDR3 length: 15 amino acids. Trimming stripped 5 bases from V and 2 bases from J, with 14 bases between. The CDR3 DNA follows: TGTGCCAGCTCATCTATAGCGGAAAACACAGATACGCAGTATTTT. Its protein product is CASSSIAENTDTQYF.

In its sample, this clonotype was seen many times. V usage is TRBV6-2 or TRBV6-3 and J usage is TRBJ2-3; 10 bases align to TRBD2. Trimming removed 0 bases from V and 5 bases from J; junction bases left unmatched: 8. The CDR3 is 17 residues long. Per the germline V gene, CDR1 is MNHEY and CDR2 is SVGEGT. For the CDR3, the DNA is TGTGCCAGCAGTTACTCTGGAGCGGGAGGGGTCCGAGATACGCAGTATTTT. Amino acids: CASSYSGAGGVRDTQYF.

This clonotype was observed many times. The chain recombines TRBV7-6 with TRBJ2-4; 7 nucleotides align to TRBD1. This CDR3 is 18 amino acids long. Germline CDR1 is SGHVS and CDR2 is FNYEAQ. V lost 5 bases and J lost 2; bases outside the gene matches: 15. The CDR3: CASSPLLGQEKTKNIQYF. CDR3 bases: TGTGCCAGCAGCCCCCTACTCGGACAGGAAAAGACCAAAAACATTCAGTACTTC.

This clonotype was seen more than once but under ten times. The chain recombines TRBV13 with TRBJ2-7; 12 nucleotides align to TRBD2. The CDR3 has 19 amino acids. Germline values: CDR1 PRHDT, CDR2 FYEKMQ (reference sequence). V dropped 2 bases and J dropped 2; count of bases not matched to a gene: 13. The CDR3 sequence is CASSLQGLELAGGPYEQYF. CDR3 coding DNA: TGTGCCAGCAGCTTACAGGGGTTGGAACTAGCGGGAGGTCCCTACGAGCAGTACTTC.

Many counts were recorded for this clonotype. This sequence joins TRBV7-9 and TRBJ1-1; possibly TRBD1 for D (5 bases). CDR1 and CDR2 (germline): SEHNR, FQNEAQ (reference sequence). The ends were cut back, 7 bases at V and 0 bases at J, with 15 bases in the middle. The CDR3 sequence is 15 residues long. CDR3 bases: TGTGCCAGCATGCCGGGACTGCGGATGAACACTGAAGCTTTCTTT. It specifies CASMPGLRMNTEAFF.

Only a few counts were recorded for this clonotype. V usage is TRBV29-1 and J usage is TRBJ2-2; 7 bases are a match to TRBD1. From germline, CDR1 is SQVTM and CDR2 ANQGSEA. The CDR3 runs 13 residues. J was trimmed by 7 bases and V by 4 bases; bases with no gene match: 6. CDR3 DNA sequence: TGCAGCGTTGTAGAGGGGGCGGGCGGGGAGCTGTTTTTT. It specifies CSVVEGAGGELFF.

This clonotype has only a few counts. V and J are TRBV30 and TRBJ1-5; no reliable D call. Germline V gene data show CDR1 as GTSNPN and CDR2 as SVGIG (reference sequence). The CDR3 loop spans 14 amino acids. Trimming took off 0 bases at V and 3 bases at J, with 9 bases between the two ends. The CDR3 loop is CAWSVGQANQPQHF. CDR3 sequence (DNA): TGTGCCTGGAGTGTAGGCCAAGCCAATCAGCCCCAGCATTTT.

This clonotype has a count of ten or more. This chain links TRBV20-1 with TRBJ2-7, with D unclear. CDR1 is DFQATT and CDR2 is SNEGSKA in the germline V gene (reference sequence). The CDR3 length is 14 residues. Deletions cut 4 bases from V and 5 bases from J, with 18 bases between. CDR3 in DNA: TGCAGTGCTAAGAGCAGGCCAGCCGACCACGAGCAGTACTTC. This encodes CSAKSRPADHEQYF.

The V and J genes are TRBV24-1 and TRBJ2-7; 11 nucleotides agree with TRBD2. This CDR3 contains 15 residues. CDR1 is KGHDR, CDR2 SFDVKD, per germline. The trim removed 1 base at V and 6 bases at J, leaving 4 bases unmatched. CDR3 DNA sequence: TGTGCCACCAGTGATTTTGGTCTAGCGGGAGGCGAGCAGTACTTC. Its translation is CATSDFGLAGGEQYF.